This T cell receptor (beta chain) was retrieved from a study of CD8 T cells in ankylosing spondylitis (TCRdb year 2017). Notes on the research overall: To find TCR variants linked to disease, the study profiled T cell receptor beta repertoires in ankylosing spondylitis patients and healthy donors. Peripheral blood was sampled, and synovial fluid was also collected from ankylosing spondylitis patients. The full study cohort comprised 25 ankylosing spondylitis patients and approximately 100 healthy donors.

TCRdb shows the sequencer as Illumina HiSeq 2500. Quantitative 5'-RACE with molecular barcodes was the method used to prepare the TCR beta libraries. Under the source paper's analysis protocol: Disease-linked TCR variants were identified with a new computational method built on a probabilistic model of VDJ rearrangement. Using fastp trimming at Q25 and MiXCR clonotype assembly, TCRdb reanalyzed the public sequencing data and kept in-frame beta chains. Rows matching on CDR3 protein sequence are summarized as one entry with the most common DNA and genes. The V and J calls reflect TCRdb's pipeline rather than the authors' work. Across this sample there are 200,000 to 250,000 distinct CDR3 sequences, with around 19% seen only once. The ten largest clones add up to approximately 40% of the sample. Summary of the overall study and its limitations: The disease-linked clones showed a CD8+ phenotype and occurred at relatively low frequencies in peripheral blood. According to the report, matched synovial fluid samples from ankylosing spondylitis patients were significantly enriched for the disease-linked clones. Some motif variants had previously been reported in the synovial fluid and blood of reactive arthritis patients, which suggests shared mechanisms of disease initiation. A TCR beta motif of about eight highly homologous amino acid variants appeared characteristic of blood from ankylosing spondylitis patients.

CDR1 and CDR2 are drawn from the germline V gene: MDHEN, SYDVKM. After removal of 4 bases from V and 8 bases from J, the junction retains 14 bases not matched to a gene. From the cysteine up to the phenylalanine, the CDR3 has a length of 17 residues. Just CDR3 DNA is preserved here, 51 bases in frame from base 1. This clonotype has just a few counts. Its cognate antigen has yet to be identified. The input lacks base qualities; no much larger clone sits a single base away. The sample was blood, either unsorted or a sorted T cell fraction (not recorded which). The chain couples TRBV28 to TRBJ2-1, with TRBD2 identical over 10 junction bases. This sequence was found in a male donor with ankylosing spondylitis. CDR3 protein: CASSSFSPSGSSYEQFF. The nucleotide sequence reads as follows: TGTGCCAGCAGTTCTTTTTCGCCTAGCGGGAGTAGCTATGAGCAGTTCTTC.